This T cell receptor beta chain stems from a study of T-cell memory formation after mild COVID-19. With regard to this clonotype: Its antigen is currently unknown.

Study-level points and caveats: A second wave expanding day 15 to 37 was CD4+-biased; contracting clones were balanced.

The germline V gene encodes CDR1 DFQATT and CDR2 SNEGSKA (reference sequence). This CDR3 is built from 11 residues. Trimming shortened V by 5 bases and J by 5 bases, and 8 bases separated the two germline ends. TCRdb re-analysed the 5' RACE reads in MiXCR, keeping a single row per CDR3 protein. In the table there are under 300,000 distinct CDR3 sequences, 7.5% to 10% of which are singletons. J is TRBJ2-3 and V is TRBV20-1, with a possible D match to TRBD1 (6 bases). The specimen sequenced was PBMCs or a T cell subset sorted from them (not recorded which). This clonotype was obtained from a man younger than 35 who had mild COVID-19 (a few samples of this study predate the infection). Cell type and time point are not known. The CDR3 here is CSASGEDTQYF. The CDR3 region has the DNA TGCAGTGCTTCAGGGGAAGATACGCAGTATTTT.